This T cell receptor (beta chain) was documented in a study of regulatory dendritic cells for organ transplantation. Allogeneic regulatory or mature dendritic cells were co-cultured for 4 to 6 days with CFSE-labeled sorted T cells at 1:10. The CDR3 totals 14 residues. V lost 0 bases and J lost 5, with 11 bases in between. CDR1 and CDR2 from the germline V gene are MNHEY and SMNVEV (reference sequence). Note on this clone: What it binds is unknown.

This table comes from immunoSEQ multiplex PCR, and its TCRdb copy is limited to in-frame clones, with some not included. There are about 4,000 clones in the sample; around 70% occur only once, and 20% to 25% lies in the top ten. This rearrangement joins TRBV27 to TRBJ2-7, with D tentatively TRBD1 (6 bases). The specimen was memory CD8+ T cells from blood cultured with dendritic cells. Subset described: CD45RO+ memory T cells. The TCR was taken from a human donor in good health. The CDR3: CASSLSPGAHEQYF. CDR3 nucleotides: TGTGCCAGCAGTTTATCCCCAGGGGCCCACGAGCAGTACTTC.